What follows is one T cell receptor beta chain and its context. This clone was picked up one time. This receptor's antigen is unknown. Base qualities are not recorded, but no much larger clone differs from it by a single base. These data belong to a study of blood T cell repertoires in COVID-19 (dated by TCRdb to 2019 to 2021). Study-level background: Collaborator samples came from the United States, Italy and Spain and covered acute and convalescent phases of COVID-19. The material from the prospective study consisted of cDNA or gDNA derived from T cells, B-cell-depleted T cells, or PBMCs. The dataset comprised deeply sampled blood TCRbeta repertoires from subjects exposed to, actively infected with, or recovered from COVID-19. The repertoires were released in a freely available public database meant as a resource for research on the immune response to SARS-CoV-2. Samples were obtained from the ongoing ImmuneRACE study (first 160 participants) and from over 1,000 subjects provided by 6 global collaborators. A de-identified subject ID, COVID-19 status, age in years and sex were almost always included in the sample metadata. Where HLA class I and class II types were available, the types were taken from metadata supplied by the sample provider, not from assay-based typing.

The paper as a whole reports these results and caveats: Clinical and demographic metadata were provided uncurated, with the amount varying by source and participant.

Samples from volunteer blood donors who had recovered from COVID-19 were contributed by a second Seattle source. Collaborating institutions collected whole blood in K2EDTA tubes following their own protocols. For TCRbeta analysis, collaborators shipped samples as frozen whole blood, isolated PBMCs, or DNA extracted from either of those sample types. TCRbeta CDR3 regions were amplified from genomic DNA by means of the immunoSEQ Assay, a bias-controlled multiplex PCR. On the study's bioinformatics: Within the assay, amplification of reference gene primers was used to estimate how many nucleated cells each sample contained. To quantify the absolute abundance of each unique TCRbeta CDR3 rearrangement, sequence reads were collapsed and filtered. For each sample, productive Simpson clonality was calculated by taking the square root of Simpson's diversity index across productive rearrangements. TCRdb took this table from immuneACCESS and kept in-frame rearrangements with V and J called. Such tables lack part of the clones; where checked against another copy, unresolved V genes explain under half of the gap, and the rest is unexplained. D and trimming were read from the DNA, whereas the V and J calls and clone size are those reported in that table. This sample lists approximately 230,000 clones; 80% to 90% were detected once. The leading ten clones occupy 2% to 2.5% of the sample.

Sequencing was performed on peripheral blood. This clonotype was sampled from a man aged 25-40 years who had recovered from COVID-19.

The CDR3 is CASSQSGETQYF. The bases read TGTGCCAGCTCCCAATCGGGAGAGACCCAGTACTTC. The rearranged chain carries TRBV18 and TRBJ2-5; no D gene call is confident. Taken from the germline V gene, the CDR1 and CDR2 loops are KGHSH and LQKENI. Trimming at the junction amounts to 6 bases on V and 4 bases on J, and the germline ends lie 9 bases apart. Reading from cysteine to phenylalanine, the CDR3 counts 12 amino acids. Only CDR3 DNA remains: 36 bases, in frame from the first base.